These 26 T cell receptor beta chains share one sample of origin, sequenced in a study of molecular identifiers for immune sequencing clone quantification. TCRdb passed the PCR reads through MiXCR, listing each CDR3 protein once. The table lists tens of thousands of distinct CDR3 sequences, 15% to 20% of them singletons. Sequences were obtained from naive CD8+ T cells from blood, with Jurkat cell RNA spiked in. Subset in this sample: FACS-sorted CD8+CD4-CCR7+CD45RA+ naive T cells. The receptors here all came from a human donor in good health. Some libraries in this study had Jurkat cell RNA spiked in.

The chain links TRBV27 to TRBJ1-5; D is unresolved. The germline V gene encodes CDR1 MNHEY and CDR2 SMNVEV (reference sequence). The CDR3 spans 17 residues. The ends were cut back, 1 base at V and 1 base at J, with 14 bases in the middle. DNA for the CDR3: TGTGCCAGCAGTTTATGGTATGGAGAGGGAAGCAATCAGCCCCAGCATTTT. It translates to CASSLWYGEGSNQPQHF.

This clonotype was seen ten or more times. This chain uses TRBV6-5 with TRBJ2-3; D is unresolved. Germline CDR1 reads MNHEY; CDR2 reads SVGAGI. Trimming stripped 0 bases from V and 0 bases from J, with 13 bases between. This CDR3 is built from 17 residues. The CDR3, as DNA: TGTGCCAGCAGTTACTCAGGCCCAATAGGGAGCACAGATACGCAGTATTTT. The encoded protein is CASSYSGPIGSTDTQYF.

Concerning this clonotype itself: A much larger clone differs by one base, so this may be a read error. The rearrangement uses TRBV20-1 and TRBJ2-1; 8 nucleotides line up with TRBD2. CDR3 length equals 19 residues. Germline V gene data show CDR1 as DFQATT and CDR2 as SNEGSKA (reference sequence). V shed 2 bases, J shed 2 bases, and the junction held 17 bases outside the gene matches. In DNA, the CDR3 is TGCAGTGCTAGATATCAACTAGCGGAGCCTCCTGTTCCCTACAATGAGCAGTTCTTC. Translation gives CSARYQLAEPPVPYNEQFF.

The chain uses TRBV9 and TRBJ2-1; D remains unclear. Trimming stripped 0 bases from V and 4 bases from J, with 5 bases between. Germline CDR1 SGDLS, CDR2 YYNGEE. The CDR3 runs to 13 residues. The CDR3 is CASSVEVYNEQFF. The DNA for the CDR3 is TGTGCCAGCAGCGTAGAGGTTTACAATGAGCAGTTCTTC.

This clonotype was recorded at least ten times. The V call is TRBV7-8, the J call TRBJ2-7; 9 bases align to TRBD2. Trimming took 4 bases from V and 0 from J; bases not matched to a gene: 4. Germline assignment: CDR1 SGHVS and CDR2 FQNEAQ. CDR3 size: 15 residues. For the CDR3, the DNA is TGTGCCAGCAGCTCCGGAGCGGGGGGCTCCTACGAGCAGTACTTC. This sequence encodes CASSSGAGGSYEQYF.

Worth noting for this clonotype: A much larger clone differs from this one at a single base, so this may be a read error. The chain carries TRBV7-8 and TRBJ2-2, with 9 bases fitting TRBD1. The CDR3 extends over 15 amino acids. Germline loops: CDR1 SGHVS, CDR2 FQNEAQ. This chain's CDR3 is CAGSAYRGHTGELFF. CDR3 bases: TGTGCCGGCAGCGCGTACAGGGGGCACACCGGGGAGCTGTTTTTT.

At least ten counts were recorded for this clonotype. This chain links TRBV27 with TRBJ2-7; either TRBD1 or TRBD2 may fit D (5 bases each). Germline V gene data show CDR1 as MNHEY and CDR2 as SMNVEV (reference sequence). This CDR3 has 12 amino acids. Trimming left V 3 bases short and J 7 bases short, with 10 bases between. The CDR3: CASSFGGEEQYF. The CDR3 region has the DNA TGTGCCAGCAGTTTTGGGGGAGAAGAGCAGTACTTC.

At least ten counts were recorded for this clonotype. This rearrangement joins TRBV5-4 to TRBJ1-2; no reliable D call. CDR1 and CDR2 from the germline V gene are SGHNT and YYREEE (reference sequence). V dropped 1 base and J dropped 0 bases, with 13 bases sitting between them. This CDR3 is built from 16 residues. CDR3 bases: TGTGCCAGCAGCTTGACCGGTCAGCTGACTAACTATGGCTACACCTTC. Amino acids: CASSLTGQLTNYGYTF.

This clonotype was found a few times. This chain links TRBV6-4 with TRBJ1-1, with a possible D match to TRBD1 (5 bases). Germline V gene lookup returns CDR1 MRHNA and CDR2 SNTAGT. Deletions cut 3 bases from V and 5 bases from J, with 13 bases between. CDR3 length: 14 residues. The CDR3 here is CASSEKGGGTEAFF. The CDR3, as DNA: TGTGCCAGCAGTGAGAAGGGCGGGGGGACTGAAGCTTTCTTT.

A word on this clonotype: A read error may explain this, as a much larger clone is one base away. The chain employs TRBV30 and TRBJ2-1; D gene ambiguous. Trimming took off 3 bases at V and 6 bases at J, with 9 bases between the two ends. Per the germline V gene, CDR1 is GTSNPN and CDR2 is SVGIG (reference sequence). There are 12 residues in the CDR3. The CDR3 loop is CAWRDVGNEQFF. CDR3 bases: TGTGCCTGGAGGGACGTCGGCAATGAGCAGTTCTTC. The full variable domain, completed using reference TRBV30 and TRBJ2-1, is SQTIHQWPATLVQPVGSPLSLECTVEGTSNPNLYWYRQAAGRGLQLLFYSVGIGQISSEVPQNLSASRPQDRQFILSSKKLLLSDSGFYLCAWRDVGNEQFFGPGTRLTVL.

As for this clonotype: A much more abundant neighbour one base away suggests this may be a read error. Written as DNA, the CDR3 is TGTGCCAGCAGCTTATTGAGGCTAGCTGATAACACCGGGGAGCTGTTTTTT. It specifies CASSLLRLADNTGELFF. The J gene is TRBJ2-2, the V gene TRBV7-2; TRBD2 is a possible D gene (5 bases). Trimming left V 2 bases short and J 2 bases short, with 15 bases between. The CDR3 is 17 residues long. Germline assignment: CDR1 SGHTA and CDR2 FQGNSA. The variable domain in full, with the rest retrieved from reference TRBV7-2 and TRBJ2-2, is GAGVSQSPSNKVTEKGKDVELRCDPISGHTALYWYRQSLGQGLEFLIYFQGNSAPDKSGLPSDRFSAERTGGSVSTLTIQRTQQEDSAVYLCASSLLRLADNTGELFFGEGSRLTVL.

This clonotype showed up just a few times. V usage is TRBV23-1 and J usage is TRBJ2-7; TRBD2 might be the D (6 bases). TRBV23-1 is given ORF status, its function remaining uncertain. Trimming pared 0 bases from V and 1 base from J, leaving 16 bases between. The CDR3 totals 17 residues. The CDR3 DNA reads TGCGCCAGCAGTCAATCGGGTTGGGGGGTGAAATCCTACGAGCAGTACTTC. Amino acids: CASSQSGWGVKSYEQYF.

With respect to this clonotype: This may stem from a read error, because a much larger clone lies one nucleotide away. The chain recombines TRBV10-2 with TRBJ1-2; D gene unclear. In germline, CDR1 is WSHSY, CDR2 SAAADI. This CDR3 comprises 13 residues. This CDR3 reads CASSSGSSYSYTF. In DNA form, the CDR3 reads TGCGCCAGCAGTAGTGGAAGCAGCTATAGCTACACCTTC.

This clonotype was seen at least ten times. The chain has TRBV7-2 and TRBJ2-7; D unresolved. CDR1 is SGHTA, CDR2 FQGNSA, per germline. This CDR3 has 13 amino acids. V was pared by 3 bases and J by 3 bases, with 9 bases between. Here the CDR3 reads CASSFGAVYEQYF. CDR3 in DNA: TGTGCCAGCAGCTTTGGCGCAGTCTACGAGCAGTACTTC.

This clonotype was observed many times. The rearrangement links TRBV28 to TRBJ2-7; 8 bases are shared with TRBD1. Germline V gives CDR1 MDHEN, CDR2 SYDVKM. The CDR3 length is 13 residues. V lost 3 bases, J lost 6 bases, and 4 bases stayed unmatched. The CDR3 coding sequence is TGTGCCAGCAGTTTGAGGGGGACAGGCGAGCAGTACTTC. Protein product: CASSLRGTGEQYF.

This clonotype has a handful of counts. This may arise from a read error, as a much more abundant clone is one base away. The rearrangement links TRBV7-9 to TRBJ2-5; D is perhaps TRBD1 (6 bases). Germline lookup yields CDR1 SEHNR and CDR2 FQNEAQ (reference sequence). The CDR3 consists of 19 residues. V shed 6 bases and J shed 4 bases, with 30 bases lying between them. CDR3 bases: TGTGCCAGCAGGTTATCATATCTCCATATGGACAGTGCTCCAGAGACCCAGTACTTC. Protein product: CASRLSYLHMDSAPETQYF.

This sequence joins TRBV13 and TRBJ2-2; no firm D call. CDR3 length equals 16 residues. Per germline, CDR1 PRHDT and CDR2 FYEKMQ (reference sequence). The V end lost 2 bases, the J end lost 4 bases, and 14 bases lay between the germline ends. The CDR3 sequence is CASSLRGSTFTGELFF. The CDR3 region has the DNA TGTGCCAGCAGCTTAAGAGGCAGCACTTTCACCGGGGAGCTGTTTTTT.

This clonotype was counted many times. The chain links TRBV27 to TRBJ1-5, with D possibly being TRBD1 (5 bases). Germline V gene lookup returns CDR1 MNHEY and CDR2 SMNVEV (reference sequence). V gave up 5 bases and J gave up 0 bases, with 14 bases separating them. The CDR3 consists of 16 residues. This CDR3 reads CASSPLMGVSNQPQHF. The CDR3 DNA sequence: TGTGCCAGCAGTCCCCTCATGGGGGTTAGCAATCAGCCCCAGCATTTT.

There are many counts of this clonotype. The chain has TRBV7-9 and TRBJ2-5; 10 nucleotides align to TRBD1. V lost 5 bases and J lost 3; bases outside the gene matches: 6. Germline CDR1 reads SEHNR; CDR2 reads FQNEAQ (reference sequence). The CDR3 has 15 amino acids. In DNA form, the CDR3 reads TGTGCCAGCAGCGAGGGACAGGGGATAGAAGAGACCCAGTACTTC. Translated: CASSEGQGIEETQYF.

On this clonotype: This may come from a read error, since a much larger clone is one base off. The rearrangement uses TRBV27 and TRBJ2-2; possibly TRBD2 for D (6 bases). CDR1 and CDR2 (germline): MNHEY, SMNVEV (reference sequence). CDR3 length: 17 amino acids. The CDR3 nucleotides are TGTGCCAGCAGGGAGATATGGGCGGGAACGAACACCGGGGAGCTGCTTTTT. This codes for CASREIWAGTNTGELLF.

The rearrangement uses TRBV12-3 or TRBV12-4 and TRBJ2-2; 7 bases fit TRBD2. This CDR3 is built from 15 residues. V lost 3 bases and J lost 3; bases outside the gene matches: 4. CDR3 nucleotide sequence: TGTGCCAGCAGTTTGGGGACTACACACACCGGGGAGCTGTTTTTT. Translation: CASSLGTTHTGELFF.

This clonotype was detected ten times or more. The chain couples TRBV12-3 or TRBV12-4 to TRBJ2-3; D perhaps matches TRBD1 (6 bases). The CDR3 spans 18 residues. The germline V and J ends were trimmed by 3 bases and 2 bases, with 21 bases remaining between them. CDR3 protein: CASSLSVRRQGTTDTQYF. The CDR3 nucleotides are TGTGCCAGCAGTTTGAGTGTTCGGAGGCAGGGGACCACAGATACGCAGTATTTT.

This clonotype was seen repeatedly, ten times or more. This chain links TRBV5-4 with TRBJ2-7; 12 nucleotides match TRBD2. Unmatched junction bases numbered 13, after V lost 3 bases and J lost 3 bases. Germline-derived CDR1 and CDR2 are SGHNT and YYREEE (reference sequence). The CDR3 loop spans 18 amino acids. The CDR3 nucleotides are TGTGCCAGCAGCTCCACCGGGACTAGCGGGCTGTTGGGCTACGAGCAGTACTTC. Translation gives CASSSTGTSGLLGYEQYF.

This clonotype came up many times. V is TRBV3-1 and J is TRBJ2-3, with D unclear. Germline lookup yields CDR1 LGHDT and CDR2 YNNKEL (reference sequence). The CDR3 runs 13 residues. V shed 4 bases and J shed 4 bases, with 9 bases lying between them. CDR3 amino acids: CASSPRISDTQYF. DNA of the CDR3: TGTGCCAGCAGCCCTAGAATATCAGATACGCAGTATTTT.

A remark on this clonotype: Being one base from a much bigger clone, this may be a read error. This sequence joins TRBV12-3 or TRBV12-4 and TRBJ1-1, with TRBD1 matching 8 bases. The CDR3 contains 17 residues. V was clipped by 8 bases and J by 3 bases; unmatched bases: 17. The CDR3 here is CASCPHSRGLRDTEAFF. CDR3 coding DNA: TGTGCCAGCTGTCCGCACTCCAGGGGGCTAAGGGACACTGAAGCTTTCTTT.

Of note for this clonotype: A much larger clonotype is one base distant, so this may be a read error. This chain uses TRBV20-1 with TRBJ2-1; D remains unclear. Per the germline V gene, CDR1 is DFQATT and CDR2 is SNEGSKA (reference sequence). The CDR3 has 15 amino acids. The ends were cut back, 1 base at V and 0 bases at J, with 10 bases in the middle. The CDR3 DNA reads TGCAGTGCTAGAGGGTGGCAGGACTCCTACAATGAGCAGTTCTTC. Translating gives CSARGWQDSYNEQFF.